These 25 T cell receptor beta chains originate from one sample sequenced in a study of T cells in Graves' hyperthyroidism and ophthalmopathy. It was RNA transcripts that yielded the amplified TCR beta CDR3 regions. An initial round of RT-PCR targeting the TCR CDR3 relied on the HTBI primer set. From the multiplex PCR reads, TCRdb called clonotypes with MiXCR, one entry per CDR3 protein. Of fewer than 450,000 distinct CDR3 sequences in the sample, nearly 15% were seen once. The material sequenced was blood. All receptors come from a woman aged 60-70 years with Graves' ophthalmopathy.

This clonotype occurred many times. The chain links TRBV6-1 to TRBJ2-1; 8 bases match TRBD1. The CDR3 loop spans 15 amino acids. Germline CDR1 MNHNS, CDR2 SASEGT. The junction had 9 bases not matched to a gene; V was cut back by 9 bases and J by 2 bases. CDR3 in DNA: TGTGCCAGTGCTAGGACAGGGATAGCCTACAATGAGCAGTTCTTC. It encodes CASARTGIAYNEQFF.

The chain links TRBV5-1 to TRBJ2-1; perhaps D is TRBD1 or TRBD2 (5 bases each). The germline V and J ends were trimmed by 2 bases and 4 bases, with 7 bases remaining between them. CDR1 is SGHRS and CDR2 is YFSETQ in the germline V gene. CDR3 length equals 13 residues. CDR3 amino acids: CASSFEGYNEQFF. CDR3 nucleotide sequence: TGCGCCAGCAGCTTCGAGGGGTACAATGAGCAGTTCTTC.

The gene calls are TRBV7-2 and TRBJ2-2; 8 positions match TRBD2. The trim removed 4 bases at V and 2 bases at J, leaving 18 bases unmatched. Germline CDR1 SGHTA, CDR2 FQGNSA. CDR3 length: 20 residues. The CDR3 sequence: CASSSTKNSGLGFNTGELFF. The CDR3 bases are TGTGCCAGCAGCTCAACTAAAAACTCGGGACTAGGATTTAACACCGGGGAGCTGTTTTTT.

The chain links TRBV20-1 to TRBJ2-7; TRBD2 aligns across 12 bases. CDR3 length: 16 residues. The junction had 8 bases not matched to a gene; V was cut back by 3 bases and J by 2 bases. CDR1 and CDR2 from the germline V gene are DFQATT and SNEGSKA (reference sequence). CDR3 protein: CSASGQTSGSTYEQYF. CDR3 sequence (DNA): TGCAGTGCTAGCGGACAGACTAGCGGGAGTACCTACGAGCAGTACTTC.

This clonotype was seen many times. The V and J genes are TRBV28 and TRBJ2-5, with a possible D match to TRBD1 (5 bases). The CDR3 runs 15 residues. Germline CDR1 reads MDHEN; CDR2 reads SYDVKM. The V gene lost 6 bases and the J gene lost 5 bases, with 19 bases spanning the gap. In nucleotides, the CDR3 is TGTGCCAGCAGCCGACCGGGTCTTTCAGGGGAGACCCAGTACTTC. Protein sequence: CASSRPGLSGETQYF.

This clonotype was detected ten times or more. The chain employs TRBV20-1 and TRBJ1-5, with no clear D. The germline gives CDR1 DFQATT, CDR2 SNEGSKA (reference sequence). CDR3 length equals 13 residues. Trimming removed 2 bases from V and 10 bases from J, with 15 bases in between. CDR3 DNA sequence: TGCAGTGCTAGACCAACCGTTGGAGAACCCCAGCATTTT. Its protein is CSARPTVGEPQHF.

This clonotype has ten or more counts. The chain's CDR3 is CATSDPGQGHNEQFF. The DNA of the CDR3 is TGTGCCACCAGTGATCCGGGACAGGGGCACAATGAGCAGTTCTTC. The chain recombines TRBV24-1 with TRBJ2-1, with 10 bases that match TRBD1. Germline CDR1 is KGHDR and CDR2 is SFDVKD. With V trimmed by 3 bases and J by 5 bases, 3 bases remained unmatched. The CDR3 has 15 amino acids.

This clonotype was observed many times. The chain links TRBV6-1 to TRBJ2-3; 7 bases map to TRBD2. The CDR3 length is 13 residues. The trim removed 6 bases at V and 2 bases at J, leaving 2 bases unmatched. Looked up from germline, CDR1 is MNHNS and CDR2 is SASEGT. In DNA form, the CDR3 reads TGTGCCAGCAGAAGGGACTACACAGATACGCAGTATTTT. Translating it yields CASRRDYTDTQYF.

The table lists this clonotype with many counts. The V gene is TRBV5-1, the J gene TRBJ2-5, with unresolved D. The V gene lost 0 bases and the J gene lost 5 bases, with 14 bases spanning the gap. The CDR3 contains 15 residues. Germline V gene lookup returns CDR1 SGHRS and CDR2 YFSETQ. This CDR3 reads CASSLAVGSLETQYF. The CDR3 DNA reads as TGCGCCAGCAGCTTGGCCGTGGGGTCACTGGAGACCCAGTACTTC.

This clonotype was seen ten or more times. The V and J genes are TRBV27 and TRBJ1-5, with a tentative D call TRBD1 (5 bases). This CDR3 has 15 amino acids. CDR1 and CDR2 (germline): MNHEY, SMNVEV (reference sequence). The V end lost 0 bases, the J end lost 4 bases, and 10 bases lay between the germline ends. This chain's CDR3 is CASSLSGVENQPQHF. The CDR3 DNA follows: TGTGCCAGCAGTTTATCAGGGGTGGAGAATCAGCCCCAGCATTTT.

With respect to this clonotype: A much larger clone differs by one base, so this may be a read error. The genes are TRBV11-2 and TRBJ2-1, with 10 bases aligning to TRBD2. The CDR3 has 18 residues. Germline CDR1 reads SGHAT; CDR2 reads FQNNGV. CDR3 sequence: CASSLVTRGLAGVNERFF. CDR3 coding DNA: TGTGCCAGCAGCTTAGTGACCCGGGGGCTAGCGGGAGTCAATGAGCGGTTCTTC.

V gene TRBV6-1 combines with J gene TRBJ1-1, with D possibly TRBD1 on 6 matching bases. This CDR3 has 15 amino acids. Trimming cost V 8 bases and J 0 bases, with 16 bases left between them. The germline gives CDR1 MNHNS, CDR2 SASEGT. CDR3: CASLIKGGVNTEAFF. The CDR3 bases are TGTGCCAGCTTAATTAAGGGGGGGGTGAACACTGAAGCTTTCTTT.

The chain uses TRBV29-1 and TRBJ1-1; a possible D gene is TRBD1 (5 bases). V was pared by 3 bases and J by 1 base, with 9 bases between. Germline V CDR1 and CDR2: SQVTM, ANQGSEA. CDR3 size: 13 residues. The CDR3, as DNA: TGCAGCGTTGATTCGGGGACGAACACTGAAGCTTTCTTT. Translation gives CSVDSGTNTEAFF. The full variable domain, rest sourced from reference TRBV29-1 and TRBJ1-1, is SAVISQKPSRDICQRGTSLTIQCQVDSQVTMMFWYRQQPGQSLTLIATANQGSEATYESGFVIDKFPISRPNLTFSTLTVSNMSPEDSSIYLCSVDSGTNTEAFFGQGTRLTVV.

This clonotype was detected many times. J is TRBJ2-2 and V is TRBV20-1, with D maybe TRBD2 (5 bases). The germline V gene has CDR1 DFQATT and CDR2 SNEGSKA (reference sequence). This CDR3 has 15 residues. Trimming pared 6 bases from V and 1 base from J, leaving 15 bases between. The DNA of the CDR3 is TGCAGTGCCCCCCTAGCAGTCAAGAACACCGGGGAGCTGTTTTTT. Amino acids: CSAPLAVKNTGELFF.

The V and J genes are TRBV6-4 and TRBJ2-2; TRBD2 agrees at 9 bases. The V gene end was trimmed by 4 bases and the J gene end by 4 bases; junction bases not matched to a gene: 4. The CDR3 has 15 amino acids. Per germline, CDR1 MRHNA and CDR2 SNTAGT. The CDR3 reads CASSALAGTTGELFF. In DNA form, the CDR3 reads TGTGCCAGCAGTGCTCTAGCGGGAACCACCGGGGAGCTGTTTTTT.

This sequence joins TRBV7-2 and TRBJ2-7; the match to TRBD2 covers 9 bases. V was clipped by 6 bases and J by 1 base; unmatched bases: 7. Germline V gene lookup returns CDR1 SGHTA and CDR2 FQGNSA. CDR3 length: 15 residues. Here the CDR3 reads CASSHSGSGSYEQYF. CDR3 sequence (DNA): TGTGCCAGCAGTCATAGCGGGAGTGGGTCCTACGAGCAGTACTTC. The whole variable domain, filled in from reference TRBV7-2 and TRBJ2-7, reads GAGVSQSPSNKVTEKGKDVELRCDPISGHTALYWYRQSLGQGLEFLIYFQGNSAPDKSGLPSDRFSAERTGGSVSTLTIQRTQQEDSAVYLCASSHSGSGSYEQYFGPGTRLTVT.

This clonotype was observed many times. The chain recombines TRBV9 with TRBJ2-5; unclear D gene. V dropped 0 bases and J dropped 3 bases, with 3 bases sitting between them. CDR1 and CDR2 from the germline V gene are SGDLS and YYNGEE. CDR3 length: 12 residues. CDR3 residues: CASSVGEETQYF. DNA of the CDR3: TGTGCCAGCAGCGTAGGGGAAGAGACCCAGTACTTC.

This clonotype was picked up a small number of times. This chain uses TRBV7-3 with TRBJ1-1; D gene unclear. Deletions cut 6 bases from V and 1 base from J, with 9 bases between. Germline CDR1 reads SGHTA; CDR2 reads FQGTGA. This CDR3 spans 13 amino acids. CDR3 bases: TGTGCCAGCAGACTCACAGCGAACACTGAAGCTTTCTTT. Translation: CASRLTANTEAFF.

This clonotype has ten or more counts. The chain joins TRBV11-2 to TRBJ2-7, with a tentative D call TRBD2 (6 bases). Germline CDR1 and CDR2: SGHAT and FQNNGV. CDR3 length: 15 amino acids. Trimming removed 1 base from V and 2 bases from J, with 12 bases in between. The CDR3 DNA is TGTGCCAGCAGCTTAGTCGGGCGGGGTACCTACGAGCAGTACTTC. Translation: CASSLVGRGTYEQYF. The full variable domain, its missing parts supplied by reference TRBV11-2 and TRBJ2-7, is EAGVAQSPRYKIIEKRQSVAFWCNPISGHATLYWYQQILGQGPKLLIQFQNNGVVDDSQLPKDRFSAERLKGVDSTLKIQPAKLEDSAVYLCASSLVGRGTYEQYFGPGTRLTVT.

In this sample, this clonotype turned up many times. This rearrangement joins TRBV20-1 to TRBJ1-5, with D maybe TRBD1 (5 bases). V was clipped by 1 base and J by 0 bases, with 22 bases between them. The CDR3 consists of 19 residues. CDR1 is DFQATT and CDR2 is SNEGSKA in the germline V gene (reference sequence). The CDR3 sequence: CSARAEGTSTVYSNQPQHF. CDR3 coding DNA: TGCAGTGCTAGAGCTGAGGGGACCTCGACGGTGTATAGCAATCAGCCCCAGCATTTT.

This clonotype was picked up many times. The V call is TRBV5-4, the J call TRBJ2-1; 9 bases are shared with TRBD1. Looked up from germline, CDR1 is SGHNT and CDR2 is YYREEE (reference sequence). V lost 2 bases, J lost 6 bases, and 6 bases stayed unmatched. The CDR3 is made up of 15 amino acids. The CDR3 is CASSLAGQGRNEQFF. CDR3 DNA sequence: TGTGCCAGCAGCTTAGCGGGACAGGGTCGCAATGAGCAGTTCTTC.

About this clonotype: A read error may explain this, as a much larger clone is one base away. This chain uses TRBV10-3 with TRBJ2-3, with 9 bases aligning to TRBD2. The CDR3 sequence is 17 residues long. The germline gives CDR1 ENHRY, CDR2 SYGVKD. V lost 6 bases to trimming and J lost 2 bases; unmatched junction nucleotides: 12. The CDR3 coding sequence is TGTGCCATCAGCCGGACTAGCGCGCCCGTCTCCACAGATACGCAGTATTTT. Encoded protein: CAISRTSAPVSTDTQYF.

The rearrangement uses TRBV19 and TRBJ2-1, with 10 positions matching TRBD2. The CDR3 extends over 16 amino acids. Germline V CDR1 and CDR2: LNHDA, SQIVND (reference sequence). V trimming: 6 bases; J trimming: 7 bases; junction bases outside the gene matches: 12. This chain's CDR3 is CASSLTLAGVGNEQFF. CDR3 DNA sequence: TGTGCCAGTAGCCTCACTCTAGCGGGAGTTGGGAATGAGCAGTTCTTC.

The chain uses TRBV7-2 and TRBJ1-2; maybe TRBD1 (6 bases). Germline V gene lookup returns CDR1 SGHTA and CDR2 FQGNSA. The length of the CDR3 is 15 residues. Between the trimmed V and J ends, which lost 5 bases and 1 base, there was a span of 14 bases. CDR3 amino acids: CASSPGRGLNYGYTF. CDR3 in DNA: TGTGCCAGCAGCCCGGGGCGGGGGCTTAACTATGGCTACACCTTC.

The count of this clonotype is one. This rearrangement joins TRBV19 to TRBJ1-4; a possible D gene is TRBD1 (5 bases). This CDR3 region has 16 residues. CDR1 LNHDA and CDR2 SQIVND come from the germline V gene (reference sequence). The V gene lost 0 bases and the J gene lost 8 bases, with 16 bases spanning the gap. CDR3 nucleotide sequence: TGTGCCAGTAGTATAGATTGGGGGTCCGGCGGAGAAAAACTGTTTTTT. Amino acid sequence: CASSIDWGSGGEKLFF. Full variable domain (missing parts from reference TRBV19 and TRBJ1-4): DGGITQSPKYLFRKEGQNVTLSCEQNLNHDAMYWYRQDPGQGLRLIYYSQIVNDFQKGDIAEGYSVSREKKESFPLTVTSAQKNPTAFYLCASSIDWGSGGEKLFFGSGTQLSVL.